The 9 T cell receptor beta chains reported below all come from one sample, sequenced in a study of T-cell reconstitution after alpha-beta-depleted transplantation in children. This sample's TCRbeta library carried unique molecular identifier barcodes. TCRdb redid the calling of the PCR reads with MiXCR, one entry per CDR3 protein. Of around 380,000 distinct CDR3 sequences in the sample, approximately 10% were seen once. The specimen was PBMCs from the stem cell graft donor, collected from the stem cell graft. All receptors come from a human donor who donated a stem cell graft to a child with acute myeloid leukemia.

In this sample, this clonotype turned up a few times. This rearrangement joins TRBV9 to TRBJ2-4; 9 bases fit TRBD2. Per germline, CDR1 SGDLS and CDR2 YYNGEE. The J segment lost 7 bases and the V segment lost 2 bases, leaving 7 bases of the junction unmatched. This CDR3 comprises 15 residues. CDR3 coding DNA: TGTGCCAGCAGCGTTAGCGGGAGAGCGCAGAACATTCAGTACTTC. As protein: CASSVSGRAQNIQYF.

The chain combines TRBV29-1 with TRBJ1-3, with D tentatively TRBD1 (5 bases). V lost 6 bases to trimming and J lost 8 bases, with 14 bases between them. Germline V CDR1 and CDR2: SQVTM, ANQGSEA. The CDR3 covers 12 residues. CDR3 residues: CSVRTTRDTIYF. CDR3 DNA sequence: TGCAGCGTCAGAACCACCAGGGACACCATATATTTT.

The rearrangement links TRBV15 to TRBJ1-6; 12 nucleotides align to TRBD1. The trim removed 0 bases at V and 10 bases at J, leaving 4 bases unmatched. Germline CDR1 and CDR2: LNHNV and YYDKDF (reference sequence). CDR3 length equals 16 residues. The CDR3 DNA is TGTGCCACCAGCAGAGATCTAGGGACAGGGGGCTCACCCCTCCACTTT. Protein sequence: CATSRDLGTGGSPLHF. Variable domain in full (rest from reference TRBV15 and TRBJ1-6): DAMVIQNPRYQVTQFGKPVTLSCSQTLNHNVMYWYQQKSSQAPKLLFHYYDKDFNNEADTPDNFQSRRPNTSFCFLDIRSPGLGDTAMYLCATSRDLGTGGSPLHFGNGTRLTVT.

This clonotype was detected only a few times. The rearrangement links TRBV6-1 to TRBJ2-7, with 14 bases identical to TRBD2. V dropped 11 bases and J dropped 2; count of bases not matched to a gene: 2. The CDR3 covers 13 residues. Germline CDR1 MNHNS, CDR2 SASEGT. The CDR3 is CASGLAGAYEQYF. CDR3 DNA sequence: TGTGCCTCGGGACTAGCGGGAGCCTACGAGCAGTACTTC.

V gene TRBV20-1 combines with J gene TRBJ2-2; a possible D gene is TRBD1 (8 bases). Trimming took off 6 bases at V and 6 bases at J, with 17 bases between the two ends. Germline CDR1 and CDR2: DFQATT and SNEGSKA (reference sequence). This CDR3 region has 14 residues. CDR3 coding DNA: TGCAGTGCACCTGGACAGGGAGGGTCCGGGGAGCTGTTTTTT. It encodes CSAPGQGGSGELFF.

A few counts support this clonotype. This chain connects TRBV6-2 or TRBV6-3 to TRBJ2-5; the match to TRBD2 covers 10 bases. The trim removed 0 bases at V and 3 bases at J, leaving 4 bases unmatched. Germline V gives CDR1 MNHEY, CDR2 SVGEGT. The CDR3 totals 16 residues. CDR3 amino acids: CASSYSLAGVEETQYF. CDR3 nucleotide sequence: TGTGCCAGCAGTTACTCTCTAGCGGGAGTGGAAGAGACCCAGTACTTC.

The chain employs TRBV7-2 and TRBJ2-1, with D possibly called TRBD1 or TRBD2 (5 bases each). V was clipped by 4 bases and J by 4 bases, with 17 bases between them. The CDR3 length is 16 residues. In germline, CDR1 is SGHTA, CDR2 FQGNSA. The CDR3 protein is CASSSTGTLGYNEQFF. The CDR3 DNA follows: TGTGCCAGCAGCTCCACCGGGACCTTGGGGTACAATGAGCAGTTCTTC.

This clonotype came up a few times. This chain links TRBV24-1 with TRBJ1-5, with 7 bases lining up with TRBD1. V shed 1 base and J 3 bases; nucleotides not matched to a gene: 8. The CDR3 contains 17 residues. Germline V gene lookup returns CDR1 KGHDR and CDR2 SFDVKD. The CDR3 here is CATSDLPTGANNQPQHF. CDR3 DNA sequence: TGTGCCACCAGTGATTTACCTACAGGGGCGAACAATCAGCCCCAGCATTTT.

This clonotype was seen repeatedly, ten times or more. The rearrangement uses TRBV29-1 and TRBJ1-6; TRBD1 is a possible D gene (6 bases). Germline V CDR1 and CDR2: SQVTM, ANQGSEA. The V end was cut by 6 bases, the J end by 7 bases, with 13 bases between. This CDR3 is built from 13 residues. CDR3 sequence (DNA): TGCAGCGTCCAATGGGACATAAATTCACCCCTCCACTTT. Translation gives CSVQWDINSPLHF. Full variable domain (remainder filled in from reference TRBV29-1 and TRBJ1-6): SAVISQKPSRDICQRGTSLTIQCQVDSQVTMMFWYRQQPGQSLTLIATANQGSEATYESGFVIDKFPISRPNLTFSTLTVSNMSPEDSSIYLCSVQWDINSPLHFGNGTRLTVT.